The 5 T cell receptor beta chains reported below all come from one sample, sequenced in a study of cytotoxic CD8 clonotypes in ibrutinib-treated CLL. TCRdb keeps only in-frame clones here, not all; method: immunoSEQ multiplex PCR. In the table there are 95,000 to 100,000 clones, about 78% of which are singletons. The sequencing here drew on PBMCs, taken after 12 months of ibrutinib treatment. These receptors all come from a human donor with chronic lymphocytic leukemia.

The rearrangement joins TRBV18 to TRBJ2-3; no reliable D call. This CDR3 is built from 15 residues. Germline CDR1 reads KGHSH; CDR2 reads LQKENI. V gave up 0 bases and J gave up 10 bases, with 17 bases separating them. The CDR3 loop is CASSPPTVLDFSQYF. The CDR3 DNA sequence: TGTGCCAGCTCACCACCGACTGTCCTTGACTTTTCGCAGTATTTT.

With respect to this clone: The same CDR3 arises from other DNA sequences in this sample as well. CDR3 in amino acids: CASSLAGETQYF. The CDR3 nucleotides are TGCGCCAGCAGCTTGGCGGGCGAGACCCAGTACTTC. J is TRBJ2-5 and V is TRBV5-1; no definite D call. Germline V CDR1 and CDR2: SGHRS, YFSETQ. The CDR3 loop spans 12 amino acids. V dropped 0 bases and J dropped 5 bases, with 5 bases sitting between them.

The chain recombines TRBV7-3 with TRBJ2-2; no firm D call. This CDR3 is 12 amino acids long. CDR1 is SGHTA and CDR2 is FQGTGA in the germline V gene. Trimming shortened V by 4 bases and J by 5 bases, and 5 bases separated the two germline ends. CDR3 DNA sequence: TGTGCCAGCAGCTCACCGACCGGGGAGCTGTTTTTT. This translates into CASSSPTGELFF.

The chain recombines TRBV14 with TRBJ2-1, with 8 bases that match TRBD2. There are 13 residues in the CDR3. CDR1 and CDR2 (germline): SGHDN, FVKESK. Unmatched junction bases numbered 13, after V lost 6 bases and J lost 15 bases. For the CDR3, the DNA is TGTGCCAGCAGACTGCGGGGGGACCCTAGTTCGTTCTTC. The encoded protein is CASRLRGDPSSFF.

This clone was counted a few times. This chain uses TRBV10-3 with TRBJ1-1, with D possibly being TRBD1 (5 bases). Germline V lookup: CDR1 ENHRY, CDR2 SYGVKD. The CDR3 covers 13 residues. Trimming removed 7 bases at V and 3 bases at J, with 12 bases between. Here the CDR3 DNA reads TGTGCCATCACCGAAGGGGAGGACACTGAAGCTTTCTTT. This sequence encodes CAITEGEDTEAFF.